The clone carrying this T cell receptor (beta chain) showed up many times. Its target is unknown. These data belong to a study of T cells in Graves' hyperthyroidism and ophthalmopathy. At the level of the study: Peripheral blood draws took place at initial diagnosis, ahead of any treatment.

Germline lookup yields CDR1 ENHRY and CDR2 SYGVKD. V dropped 0 bases and J dropped 7 bases, with 6 bases sitting between them. The CDR3 spans 12 residues. TCR beta CDR3 regions were amplified from RNA. The HTBI primer set was used in a first-round RT-PCR of the TCR CDR3. TCRdb processed the multiplex PCR reads anew with MiXCR; each CDR3 protein has one entry. The profile shows approximately 600,000 distinct CDR3 sequences, less than 25% of them singletons. The study, taken as a whole, reports: Most expanded thyroid clonotypes above 0.001 recurred in blood.

The sequence derives from a man younger than 40 with Graves' ophthalmopathy. Sample: blood. The gene calls are TRBV10-3 and TRBJ1-1; maybe TRBD1 (5 bases). In nucleotides, the CDR3 is TGTGCCATCAGTGAGTCGGGGCGTGAAGCTTTCTTT. Protein: CAISESGREAFF.